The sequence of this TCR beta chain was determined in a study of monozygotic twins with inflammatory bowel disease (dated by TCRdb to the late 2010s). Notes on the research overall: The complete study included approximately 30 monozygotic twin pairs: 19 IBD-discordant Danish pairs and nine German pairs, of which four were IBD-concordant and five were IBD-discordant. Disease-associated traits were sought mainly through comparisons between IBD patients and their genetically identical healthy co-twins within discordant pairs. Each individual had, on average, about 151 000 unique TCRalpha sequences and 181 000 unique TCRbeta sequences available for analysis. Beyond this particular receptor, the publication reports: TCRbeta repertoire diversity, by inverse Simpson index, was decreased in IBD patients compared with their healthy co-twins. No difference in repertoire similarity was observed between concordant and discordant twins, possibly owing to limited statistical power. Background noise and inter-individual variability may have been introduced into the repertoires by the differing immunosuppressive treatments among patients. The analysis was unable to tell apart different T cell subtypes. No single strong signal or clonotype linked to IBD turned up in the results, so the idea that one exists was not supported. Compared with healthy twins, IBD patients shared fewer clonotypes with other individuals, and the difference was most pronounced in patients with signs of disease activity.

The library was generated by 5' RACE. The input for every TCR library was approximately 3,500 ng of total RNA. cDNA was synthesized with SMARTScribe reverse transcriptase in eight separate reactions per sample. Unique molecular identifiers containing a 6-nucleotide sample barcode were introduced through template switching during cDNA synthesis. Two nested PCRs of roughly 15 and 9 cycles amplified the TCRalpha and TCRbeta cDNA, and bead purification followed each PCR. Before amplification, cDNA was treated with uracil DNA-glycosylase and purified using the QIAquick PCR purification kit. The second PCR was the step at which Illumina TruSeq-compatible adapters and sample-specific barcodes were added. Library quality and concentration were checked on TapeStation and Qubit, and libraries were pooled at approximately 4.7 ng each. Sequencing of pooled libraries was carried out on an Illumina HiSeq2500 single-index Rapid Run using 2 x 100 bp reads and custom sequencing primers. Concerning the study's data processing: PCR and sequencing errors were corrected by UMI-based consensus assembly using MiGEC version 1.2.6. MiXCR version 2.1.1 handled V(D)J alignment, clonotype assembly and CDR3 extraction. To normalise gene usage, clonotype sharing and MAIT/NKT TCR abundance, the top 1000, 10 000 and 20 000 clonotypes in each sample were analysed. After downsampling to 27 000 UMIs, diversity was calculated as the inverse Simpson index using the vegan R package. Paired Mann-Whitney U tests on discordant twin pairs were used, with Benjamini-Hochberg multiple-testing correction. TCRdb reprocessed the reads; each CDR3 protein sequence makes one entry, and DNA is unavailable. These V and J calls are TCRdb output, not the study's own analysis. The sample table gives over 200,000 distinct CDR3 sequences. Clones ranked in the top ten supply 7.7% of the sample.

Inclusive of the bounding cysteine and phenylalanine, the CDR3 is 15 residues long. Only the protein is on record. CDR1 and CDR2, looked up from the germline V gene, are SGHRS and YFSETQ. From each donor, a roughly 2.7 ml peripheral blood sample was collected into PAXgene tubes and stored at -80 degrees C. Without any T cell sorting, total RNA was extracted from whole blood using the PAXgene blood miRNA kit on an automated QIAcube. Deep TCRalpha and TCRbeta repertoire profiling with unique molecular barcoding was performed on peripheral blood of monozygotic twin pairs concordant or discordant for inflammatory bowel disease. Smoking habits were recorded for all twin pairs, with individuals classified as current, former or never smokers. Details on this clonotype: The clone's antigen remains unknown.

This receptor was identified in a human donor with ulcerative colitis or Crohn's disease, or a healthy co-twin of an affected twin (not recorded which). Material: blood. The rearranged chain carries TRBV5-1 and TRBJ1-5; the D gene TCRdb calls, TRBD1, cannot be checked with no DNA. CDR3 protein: CASSLTGGGRQPQHF.